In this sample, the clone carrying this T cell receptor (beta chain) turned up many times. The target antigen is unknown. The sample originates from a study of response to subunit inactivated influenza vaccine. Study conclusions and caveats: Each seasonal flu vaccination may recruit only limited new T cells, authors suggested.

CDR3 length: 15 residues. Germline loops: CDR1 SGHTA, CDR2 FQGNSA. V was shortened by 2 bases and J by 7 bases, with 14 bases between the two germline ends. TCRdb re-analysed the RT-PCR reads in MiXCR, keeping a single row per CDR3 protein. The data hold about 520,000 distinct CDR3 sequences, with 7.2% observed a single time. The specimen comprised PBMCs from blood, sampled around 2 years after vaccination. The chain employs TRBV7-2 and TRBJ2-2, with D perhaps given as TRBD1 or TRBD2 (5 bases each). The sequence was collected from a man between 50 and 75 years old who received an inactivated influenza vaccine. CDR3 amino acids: CASSLRPGTGGELFF. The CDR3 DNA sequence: TGTGCCAGCAGCTTACGTCCAGGGACGGGCGGGGAGCTGTTTTTT.